This is a list of T cell receptor beta chains from one sample in a study of radiotherapy plus CTLA-4 blockade in lung cancer. Some clones are missing from TCRdb's copy, which holds only in-frame ones; the method was immunoSEQ multiplex PCR. Here the sample spans 95,000 to 150,000 clones, about nine tenths being singletons. Sample: peripheral blood, taken from a patient treated with radiotherapy plus ipilimumab. All receptors derive from a human donor with non-small cell lung cancer that progressed on radiotherapy plus ipilimumab. CDR3s include the opening cysteine and the closing phenylalanine or tryptophan. The order of the fields is clone size, V gene, D gene, J gene, CDR3 DNA, CDR3 protein. D genes are given only for firm matches. Clone sizes are given selectively: once, few, many, or a class where the clone is expanded.

>.|TRBV4-1|TRBD1|TRBJ1-1
TGCGCCAGCAGCTCCGTACAGGGGGCGTGGACTGAAGCTTTCTTT
CASSSVQGAWTEAFF
>.|TRBV19|.|TRBJ1-1
TGTGCCAGTAGTATTTTGGGATTAGAGGCAGAAGCTTTCTTT
CASSILGLEAEAFF
>.|TRBV29-1|TRBD1|TRBJ1-2
TGCAGCGTGGAGTCCCGGGACAGGGATGGCTACACCTTC
CSVESRDRDGYTF
>.|TRBV5-1|.|TRBJ2-7
TGCGCCAGCAGCTTGGCGCGACATACGGTGGACGAGCAGTACTTC
CASSLARHTVDEQYF
>.|TRBV7-9|.|TRBJ1-1
TGTGCCAGCGACTCTGGACTGAGGGAGAACACTGAAGCTTTCTTT
CASDSGLRENTEAFF
>.|TRBV14|TRBD2|TRBJ2-7
TGTGCCAGCAGCCAAGGACTAGCGGGCTTAGGCGAGCAGTACTTC
CASSQGLAGLGEQYF
>.|TRBV5-6|.|TRBJ2-5
TGTGCCAGCAGCTTGACCAGGGAAGAAGTCTCAGAGACCCAGTACTTC
CASSLTREEVSETQYF
>few|TRBV19|.|TRBJ1-2
TGTGCCAGTAGTATAGGGACCGGCCCTGGCTACACCTTC
CASSIGTGPGYTF
>.|TRBV10-2|.|TRBJ2-2
TGCGCCAGCAGTGTAGGCCGGGACACCGGGGAGCTGTTTTTT
CASSVGRDTGELFF
>.|TRBV7-6|TRBD2|TRBJ2-1
TGTGCCAGCAGCTTAGTCCCGGCTAGCGGGAATACCAAGGGGCAGTTCTTC
CASSLVPASGNTKGQFF
>.|TRBV2|TRBD1|TRBJ1-1
TGTGCCAGCAGGATGGACAGGGTCACTGAAGCTTTCTTT
CASRMDRVTEAFF
>.|TRBV9|TRBD1|TRBJ2-7
TGTGCCAGCAGCGAGGGAATATTGCAGGGGGCGGTGTACGAGCAGTACTTC
CASSEGILQGAVYEQYF
>.|TRBV11-3|.|TRBJ2-7
TGTGCCAGCAGCCCTTCGGGACGGGAGTCGGGCGAGCAGTACTTC
CASSPSGRESGEQYF
>.|TRBV5-1|TRBD2|TRBJ2-3
TGCGCCAGCAGCTCCGCGACTAGCGGGAGGGCCCCAGATACGCAGTATTTT
CASSSATSGRAPDTQYF
>.|TRBV11-2|.|TRBJ1-2
TGTGCCAGCAGTCCACACCTTAACTATGGCTACACCTTC
CASSPHLNYGYTF
>.|TRBV6-1|TRBD1|TRBJ1-1
TGTGCCAGCAGCAGGGACAGGGTATTGACTGAAGCTTTCTTT
CASSRDRVLTEAFF
>.|TRBV5-6|.|TRBJ1-1
TGTGCCAGCACCCACCCGGTGGGGAACACTGAAGCTTTCTTT
CASTHPVGNTEAFF
>.|TRBV5-1|TRBD1|TRBJ1-2
TGCGCCAGCAGCATACCGGGACAGGGGTTTGGTGGCTACACCTTC
CASSIPGQGFGGYTF
>.|TRBV5-4|.|TRBJ1-1
TGTGCCAGCAGCTTGGCACTAGAAATGAACACTGAAGCTTTCTTT
CASSLALEMNTEAFF
>.|TRBV29-1|.|TRBJ1-2
TGCAGCGTGGACCCCTACAGCAACGCCTATGGCTACACCTTC
CSVDPYSNAYGYTF
>.|TRBV6-5|TRBD2|TRBJ2-1
TGTGCCAGCAGTTCCTCTAGCGGGATCTCCTACAATGAGCAGTTCTTC
CASSSSSGISYNEQFF
>.|TRBV7-2|.|TRBJ2-7
TGTGCCAGCAGCTTGGGCGGATGGTGGGAGCAGTACTTC
CASSLGGWWEQYF
>.|TRBV10-2|.|TRBJ1-5
TGCGCCAGCAGTGAGTTATCGTGGACCACTAGCAATCAGCCCCAGCATTTT
CASSELSWTTSNQPQHF
>.|TRBV9|.|TRBJ2-3
TGTGCCAGCAGCAAATTGGCTAGCGGCACAGATACGCAGTATTTT
CASSKLASGTDTQYF
>once|TRBV6-4|TRBD2|TRBJ2-3
TGTGCCAGGAGGCCCCGACGGGAGGGCCATCATTCTCAAGCGCAGTATTTT
CARRPRREGHHSQAQYF
>few|TRBV18|.|TRBJ1-2
TGTGCCAGCTCACCACTCGCAGGGGATGGCTACACCTTC
CASSPLAGDGYTF
>.|TRBV27|.|TRBJ1-4
TGTGCCAGCAGTTTAATAGGGAGTTTTACTGAAAAACTGTTTTTT
CASSLIGSFTEKLFF
>once|TRBV5-4|.|TRBJ1-1
TGTGCCAGCAGCTTGGAGCCGGGGGCGCGTACTGAAGCTTTCTTT
CASSLEPGARTEAFF
>few|TRBV2|TRBD2|TRBJ2-7
TGTGCCAGCAAGTCCGCGACTAGCGGGAGCTACGAGCAGTACTTC
CASKSATSGSYEQYF
>.|TRBV5-1|.|TRBJ2-7
TGCGCCAGCAGCTTGGTCGGGAGCTCCTACGAGCAGTACTTC
CASSLVGSSYEQYF
>once|TRBV19|.|TRBJ1-2
TGTGCCAGTAGTCCGAGTAGAGGGAGGAGGCCTAACTATGGCTACACCTTC
CASSPSRGRRPNYGYTF